The text below deals with one T cell receptor (beta chain). Produced via immunoSEQ multiplex PCR; TCRdb's table is partial and in-frame only. The repertoire holds more than 70,000 clones, with under 95% as singletons. This entry belongs to a study of T cell changes during pregnancy in multiple sclerosis. This CDR3 has 13 amino acids. V was pared by 2 bases and J by 4 bases, with 10 bases between. In germline, CDR1 is SGHNT, CDR2 YYREEE (reference sequence). The V call is TRBV5-4, the J call TRBJ2-7, with D possibly being TRBD2 (6 bases). The TCR originated in a female donor with multiple sclerosis, enrolled in a pregnancy study. The material was peripheral blood, obtained before pregnancy. The CDR3 bases are TGTGCCAGCAGCTTCGGGACTCAGTACGAGCAGTACTTC. Protein: CASSFGTQYEQYF.